This T cell receptor (beta chain) was identified during a study of CD8 T cells in ankylosing spondylitis. Findings and limits, study-wide: Ankylosing spondylitis blood appeared to be characterized by a TCR beta motif of under 10 highly homologous variants.

This CDR3 has 14 amino acids. Trimming removed 6 bases from V and 5 bases from J; junction bases left unmatched: 8. The germline CDR1 and CDR2 sequences are MDHEN and SYDVKM. TCRdb reprocessed the 5' RACE reads via MiXCR and lists one record per CDR3 protein. The sample carries roughly 90,000 distinct CDR3 sequences, about 9% recorded once. This clonotype was observed many times. Antigen unknown. The sequencing sample was made of blood, either unsorted or a sorted T cell fraction (not recorded which). This receptor was identified in a male donor with ankylosing spondylitis. The chain employs TRBV28 and TRBJ2-3, with 7 bases that match TRBD2. CDR3 in amino acids: CASSFAGDVDTQYF. Here the CDR3 DNA reads TGTGCCAGCAGCTTTGCGGGGGACGTAGATACGCAGTATTTT.